These 13 T cell receptor beta chains came from one sample sequenced in a study of shared clonotypes between healthy human individuals. Clones were read by immunoSEQ multiplex PCR, and TCRdb kept only the in-frame ones, dropping some. The data hold 2.3 million or so clones, with about 92% observed a single time. Sequences were obtained from naive CD4+ T cells from PBMCs. Sample subset: CD45RA+ positively selected. Receptors originate from a young man in good health. Some clones in this sample may be carry-over from other donors' samples.

The chain is built from TRBV7-2 and TRBJ2-5, with TRBD2 identical over 12 bases. Per germline, CDR1 SGHTA and CDR2 FQGNSA. The length of the CDR3 is 18 residues. The J segment lost 5 bases and the V segment lost 2 bases, leaving 12 bases of the junction unmatched. DNA for the CDR3: TGTGCCAGCAGCTTACTAGGTCTAGCGGGAGGGCCAGGGGAGACCCAGTACTTC. Encoded protein: CASSLLGLAGGPGETQYF.

This chain links TRBV5-1 with TRBJ1-3; 7 nucleotides line up with TRBD1. This CDR3 contains 15 residues. After removal of 0 bases from V and 3 bases from J, the junction contained 3 bases not matched to a gene. From germline, CDR1 is SGHRS and CDR2 YFSETQ. CDR3 sequence reads: CASSLEGAHGNTIYF. The DNA of the CDR3 is TGCGCCAGCAGCTTGGAGGGGGCTCATGGAAACACCATATATTTT.

Only a few counts were recorded for this clone. The chain employs TRBV28 and TRBJ1-5; 10 bases agree with TRBD1. This CDR3 has 13 residues. V shed 7 bases and J 5 bases; nucleotides not matched to a gene: 2. CDR1 is MDHEN, CDR2 SYDVKM, per germline. The CDR3 nucleotides are TGTGCCAGCAAGGGACAGGGGCATCAGCCCCAGCATTTT. Its protein is CASKGQGHQPQHF.

This chain uses TRBV5-1 with TRBJ2-3; 7 nucleotides line up with TRBD2. The J segment lost 1 base and the V segment lost 4 bases, leaving 12 bases of the junction unmatched. There are 17 residues in the CDR3. Per the germline V gene, CDR1 is SGHRS and CDR2 is YFSETQ. The CDR3 sequence is CASSQRTASGRTDTQYF. In DNA form, the CDR3 reads TGCGCCAGCAGCCAACGAACCGCTAGCGGTCGCACAGATACGCAGTATTTT.

The chain couples TRBV4-1 to TRBJ2-2, with TRBD2 identical over 11 bases. Germline V gene data show CDR1 as MGHRA and CDR2 as YSYEKL. With 4 bases clipped from V and 1 base from J, the junction kept 2 bases outside the gene matches. The CDR3 is 16 residues long. CDR3 loop: CASSPGTSGNTGELFF. In DNA, the CDR3 is TGCGCCAGCAGCCCCGGGACTAGCGGGAACACCGGGGAGCTGTTTTTT.

V gene TRBV5-1 combines with J gene TRBJ1-1; TRBD1 aligns across 8 bases. CDR3 length equals 14 residues. V gave up 5 bases and J gave up 1 base; unmatched junction bases: 4. CDR1 and CDR2 from the germline V gene are SGHRS and YFSETQ. CDR3 DNA: TGCGCCAGCAGGGCCGGACAGGGGAACACTGAAGCTTTCTTT. This codes for CASRAGQGNTEAFF.

This clone showed up just once. The V gene is TRBV28, the J gene TRBJ2-5, with D possibly being TRBD1 (6 bases). The V gene lost 5 bases and the J gene lost 5 bases, with 18 bases spanning the gap. CDR1 and CDR2 (germline): MDHEN, SYDVKM. The CDR3 extends over 15 amino acids. The CDR3 sequence is CASSENRVRGETQYF. CDR3 sequence (DNA): TGTGCCAGCAGTGAAAACAGGGTACGTGGGGAGACCCAGTACTTC.

The V and J genes are TRBV5-8 and TRBJ1-2; D unclear. Looked up from germline, CDR1 is SGHTS and CDR2 is YDEGEE. CDR3 length: 14 residues. The V gene lost 4 bases and the J gene lost 5 bases, with 15 bases spanning the gap. The CDR3 nucleotides read TGTGCCAGCAGCAGAACAGCGCCTCTGTATGGCTACACCTTC. Protein sequence: CASSRTAPLYGYTF.

This clone was counted a single time. The identical CDR3 is also encoded by other nucleotide sequences in the sample. This chain connects TRBV27 to TRBJ1-1, with 7 bases that match TRBD1. This CDR3 has 14 residues. Trimming removed 4 bases from V and 0 bases from J; junction bases left unmatched: 2. Germline V CDR1 and CDR2: MNHEY, SMNVEV (reference sequence). CDR3 coding DNA: TGTGCCAGCAGTTCGGACAGGTTGAACACTGAAGCTTTCTTT. This sequence encodes CASSSDRLNTEAFF.

The chain combines TRBV2 with TRBJ1-1; no firm D call. From germline, CDR1 is SNHLY and CDR2 FYNNEI. The CDR3 runs 13 residues. With 4 bases removed from V and 4 bases from J, the gap between germline ends came to 10 bases. The CDR3 here is CASSGVWSTEAFF. DNA of the CDR3: TGTGCCAGCAGTGGAGTCTGGAGCACTGAAGCTTTCTTT.

CDR3: CASSQDEVQDPLSGANVLTF. In nucleotides, the CDR3 is TGCGCCAGCAGCCAAGATGAGGTTCAGGACCCACTCTCTGGGGCCAACGTCCTGACTTTC. The chain uses TRBV4-3 and TRBJ2-6; D gene ambiguous. There are 20 residues in the CDR3. Germline assignment: CDR1 LGHNA and CDR2 YSLEER. Trimming took 0 bases from V and 0 from J, leaving 18 bases between them.

This chain links TRBV4-1 with TRBJ1-1; no firm D call. V lost 0 bases and J lost 5, with 7 bases in between. Germline V gene lookup returns CDR1 MGHRA and CDR2 YSYEKL. The CDR3 loop spans 13 amino acids. The CDR3 nucleotides are TGCGCCAGCAGCCAAGAGGACGGGACTGAAGCTTTCTTT. Translated, it gives CASSQEDGTEAFF.

The V call is TRBV19, the J call TRBJ1-2; D remains unclear. The CDR3 covers 16 residues. CDR1 and CDR2 from the germline V gene are LNHDA and SQIVND (reference sequence). V shed 7 bases and J shed 0 bases, with 18 bases lying between them. CDR3 coding DNA: TGTGCCAGTACCCCAGGAAGAACAGCAACTAACTATGGCTACACCTTC. Protein: CASTPGRTATNYGYTF.